The entry below describes one TCR beta chain. Its antigen is not identified. This sample was taken from a study of beta chain features in type 1 diabetes. Expressed TCRB transcripts got sequenced, as all isolated RNA was reverse transcribed. Here immunoSEQ multiplex PCR was the method, and the copy in TCRdb shows in-frame clones only, minus some. Here the sample spans about 160,000 clones, roughly 9% being singletons. Study outcomes and limitations: Type 1 diabetes patients had moderately but significantly shorter TCRB CDR3s in all four CD4+ subsets. Cells carrying high TCR expression could end up over-represented when cDNA is sequenced. It was among patients, rather than healthy donors, that naive, central memory and Treg TCRB repertoires appeared more similar.

Sorting based on CD45RO/CCR7/CD25/CD127/CD95/CD27 separated CD4+ naive, central memory, regulatory and stem cell-like memory cells. V lost 4 bases, J lost 2 bases, and 12 bases lay in between. This CDR3 spans 14 amino acids. Germline V gene data show CDR1 as SQVTM and CDR2 as ANQGSEA. The sequenced sample consisted of central memory CD4+ T cells from blood. This receptor was identified in a woman in her twenties or thirties with type 1 diabetes. This chain joins TRBV29-1 and TRBJ1-5; D perhaps matches TRBD1 (6 bases). The CDR3 coding sequence is TGCAGCGTTGTCGAGACAGGAGGCAATCAGCCCCAGCATTTT. Translation gives CSVVETGGNQPQHF.